The rows below give T cell receptor beta chains drawn from one sample of a study of T cell repertoires in cytomegalovirus infection. MiXCR, applied by TCRdb to the reads, yields one record per CDR3 protein. Here the sample spans around 540,000 distinct CDR3 sequences, more than 30% being singletons. These TCRs' antigens remain unknown. The specimen was cultured PBMCs, collected from culture after CMV antigen stimulation. The source of these receptors is a human donor in good health (CMV status not recorded). Some clones in this sample may be carry-over from other donors' samples. The CDR3 runs from the conserved cysteine through the conserved F or W. Fields, in order: D gene, J gene, V gene, clone size, CDR3 DNA, CDR3 protein. The D gene is left open where the match is weak. Expanded clones are given a class, and other clones once, few, many or no size at all.

>TRBD1|TRBJ1-4|TRBV12-3/TRBV12-4|.
TGTGCCAGCAGACCCGACAGGGACAATGAAAAACTGTTTTTT
CASRPDRDNEKLFF
>.|TRBJ2-6|TRBV6-2/TRBV6-3|.
TGTGCCAGCAGTTACTCGATCCCCAGGGGCTCTGGGGCCAACGTCCTGACTTTC
CASSYSIPRGSGANVLTF
>.|TRBJ2-7|TRBV7-2|many
TGTGCCAGCAGCTTAGGGACAAGCAGCGAGCAGTACTTC
CASSLGTSSEQYF
>.|TRBJ2-2|TRBV3-1|.
TGTGCCAGCAGCCAGATGACGGGCGCCGGGGAGCTGTTTTTT
CASSQMTGAGELFF
>.|TRBJ2-7|TRBV4-1|few
TGCGCCAGCAGCCAAGCTACGGCAACCGAGCAGTACTTC
CASSQATATEQYF
>.|TRBJ2-5|TRBV7-2|many
TGTGCCAGCAGCTTGGGTGTGGCATTTCAAGAGACCCAGTACTTC
CASSLGVAFQETQYF
>TRBD2|TRBJ2-1|TRBV5-1|.
TGCGCCAGCAGCTCTCTCTTCGGGACTAGCGGAACCAATGAGCAGTTCTTC
CASSSLFGTSGTNEQFF
>.|TRBJ2-7|TRBV7-2|.
TGTGCCAGCAGCTTAGGGAGTTTGGCCTACGAGCAGTACTTC
CASSLGSLAYEQYF
>.|TRBJ2-1|TRBV7-2|few
TGTGCCAGCAGCCCCCAAGGCGGGACCTACTACAATGAGCAGTTCTTC
CASSPQGGTYYNEQFF
>.|TRBJ1-3|TRBV7-6|few
TGTGCCAGCAGCTTGAGGGCAGCATTAAGCTCTGGAAACACCATATATTTT
CASSLRAALSSGNTIYF
>.|TRBJ1-5|TRBV5-1|.
TGCGCCAGCAGCCCCTCCGGCCGGGGTCCCAATCAGCCCCAGCATTTT
CASSPSGRGPNQPQHF
>TRBD1|TRBJ1-2|TRBV12-3/TRBV12-4|.
TGTGCCAGCAGTCTCAACGCAGGGGGGCTTGGCTACACCTTC
CASSLNAGGLGYTF
>TRBD2|TRBJ2-1|TRBV24-1|.
TGTGCCACCAGTGATGAAGGGACTAGCGGCTTCTCCTACAATGAGCAGTTCTTC
CATSDEGTSGFSYNEQFF
>.|TRBJ2-1|TRBV7-2|many
TGTGCCAGCAGCTTAGTAGTCCTAGCTGAATACTCCTACAATGAGCAGTTCTTC
CASSLVVLAEYSYNEQFF
>.|TRBJ2-1|TRBV20-1|.
TGCAGTGCTAATGGCGGGCGGGGCTCCTACAATGAGCAGTTCTTC
CSANGGRGSYNEQFF
>TRBD2|TRBJ2-2|TRBV6-8|.
TGTGCCAGCAGTTTTATTGCAACTAGCGGAAACACCGGGGAGCTGTTTTTT
CASSFIATSGNTGELFF
>TRBD1|TRBJ2-5|TRBV2|.
TGTGCCAGCAGTGCAACGACAGGGCGCCAAGAGACCCAGTACTTC
CASSATTGRQETQYF
>TRBD1|TRBJ2-7|TRBV29-1|few
TGCAGCGTTCAAAAAGGGGGTACGGGACAGAAGTTTTACGAGCAGTACTTC
CSVQKGGTGQKFYEQYF
>.|TRBJ2-1|TRBV19|few
TGTGCCAGTAACTCCGCGGGAAGGCCGGGAAATGAGCAGTTCTTC
CASNSAGRPGNEQFF
>TRBD1|TRBJ2-2|TRBV12-3/TRBV12-4|few
TGTGCCAGCAGTACCCAGGGGGCGGACACCGGGGAGCTGTTTTTT
CASSTQGADTGELFF
>.|TRBJ2-5|TRBV7-2|few
TGTGCCAGCAGCTTAGGCAAGGGCCCAAAAGAGACCCAGTACTTC
CASSLGKGPKETQYF
>.|TRBJ2-5|TRBV12-3/TRBV12-4|few
TGTGCCAGCAGCCCCCTGGGGACTTCCCTAGAGACCCAGTACTTC
CASSPLGTSLETQYF
>.|TRBJ1-4|TRBV20-1|.
TGCAGTGCTAGAGATCTTTTGGGCATGGGGGAAAAACTGTTTTTT
CSARDLLGMGEKLFF
>TRBD2|TRBJ2-7|TRBV5-1|.
TGCGCCAGCAGAATACTAGCGGGAGTCGAGCAGTACTTC
CASRILAGVEQYF
>.|TRBJ2-5|TRBV12-3/TRBV12-4|.
TGTGCCAGCAGTCCGGGACGGGCCCACATAGAGACCCAGTACTTC
CASSPGRAHIETQYF
>TRBD1|TRBJ1-2|TRBV7-2|.
TGTGCCAGCAGCCGAGGGACAGGGGACTATGGCTACACCTTC
CASSRGTGDYGYTF
>.|TRBJ2-5|TRBV20-1|few
TGCAGTGCTAGGGTAGACTTCCAAGAGACCCAGTACTTC
CSARVDFQETQYF
>.|TRBJ2-2|TRBV11-2|.
TGTGCCAGCAGCTCAGGACTTTTCAGAAACACCGGGGAGCTGTTTTTT
CASSSGLFRNTGELFF
>.|TRBJ2-1|TRBV27|.
TGTGCCAGCAGTAGACCCGGGGAAAGCAATGAGCAGTTCTTC
CASSRPGESNEQFF
>TRBD2|TRBJ2-7|TRBV7-2|few
TGTGCCAGCACCCCGACTAGCGGGAGTTCCGAGCAGTACTTC
CASTPTSGSSEQYF
>.|TRBJ2-7|TRBV7-8|many
TGTGCCAGCAGCTTAGATCGAGTTGGCTACGAGCAGTACTTC
CASSLDRVGYEQYF
>TRBD1|TRBJ1-5|TRBV29-1|.
TGCAGCGTTTCGAATCAGGGGGCTTGGGAGCCCCAGCATTTT
CSVSNQGAWEPQHF
>TRBD2|TRBJ2-1|TRBV19|few
TGTGCCAGTAATACTCTAGCGGGGGCCACTGAGCAGTTCTTC
CASNTLAGATEQFF
>.|TRBJ2-2|TRBV27|once
TGTGCCAGCAGTGTTACAATCGGAACCGGGGAGCTGTTTTTT
CASSVTIGTGELFF
>.|TRBJ2-1|TRBV7-2|.
TGTGCCAGCAGCTTAGAGGGGCTGGGGGCCCTAAATGAGCAGTTCTTC
CASSLEGLGALNEQFF
>TRBD1|TRBJ2-1|TRBV7-2|few
TGTGCCAGCAGCCGGGACAGGGGATACAATGAGCAGTTCTTC
CASSRDRGYNEQFF
>TRBD1|TRBJ2-2|TRBV28|few
TGTGCCAGCGGCCTGACGGGACAGATAGACACCGGGGAGCTGTTTTTT
CASGLTGQIDTGELFF
>.|TRBJ2-7|TRBV7-6|few
TGTGCCAGCAGCTTAAGGTTAGGCGCCGGTCCCGAGCAGTACTTC
CASSLRLGAGPEQYF
>TRBD2|TRBJ2-2|TRBV12-5|.
TGTGCTAGTGGTTTTTTACCAACTAGCGGAAGCACCGGGGAGCTGTTTTTT
CASGFLPTSGSTGELFF
>.|TRBJ1-1|TRBV7-2|many
TGTGCCAGCAGCTTGCAGGTCGTGAACACTGAAGCTTTCTTT
CASSLQVVNTEAFF
>.|TRBJ2-7|TRBV5-1|.
TGCGCCAGCAGCCAGCGGGCTCGATCCTACGAGCAGTACTTC
CASSQRARSYEQYF
>.|TRBJ2-2|TRBV7-8|many
TGTGCCAGCAGCTTAGTACCAACTCCCGGGACACCCACCGGGGAGCTGTTTTTT
CASSLVPTPGTPTGELFF